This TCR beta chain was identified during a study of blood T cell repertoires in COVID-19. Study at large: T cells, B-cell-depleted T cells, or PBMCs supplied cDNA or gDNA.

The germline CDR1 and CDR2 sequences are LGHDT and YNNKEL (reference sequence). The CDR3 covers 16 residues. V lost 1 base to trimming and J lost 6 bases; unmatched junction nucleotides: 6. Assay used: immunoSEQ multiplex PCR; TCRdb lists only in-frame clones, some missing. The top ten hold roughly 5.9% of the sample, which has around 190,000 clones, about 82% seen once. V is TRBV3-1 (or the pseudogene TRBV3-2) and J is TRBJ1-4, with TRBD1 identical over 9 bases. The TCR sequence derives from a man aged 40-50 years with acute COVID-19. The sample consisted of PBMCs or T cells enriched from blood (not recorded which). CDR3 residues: CASSQGPGTGYEKLFF. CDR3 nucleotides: TGTGCCAGCAGCCAAGGTCCTGGGACAGGGTATGAAAAACTGTTTTTT.